The clone carrying this TCR beta chain was observed at least ten times. No antigen is known for it. V dropped 6 bases and J dropped 9 bases, with 18 bases sitting between them. The CDR3 runs 14 residues. CDR1 and CDR2 (germline): MNHEY, SVGAGI. This sample was included in a study of T cells in Graves' hyperthyroidism and ophthalmopathy. Study background: Peripheral blood samples were taken at initial diagnosis, prior to any treatment.

Study findings and constraints: In the analysis, a 13 V-J model separated ophthalmopathy from stable hyperthyroidism. Among clonotypes expanded in thyroid above 0.001, most were also found in blood.

Isolation of PBMCs was performed on 8.5 to 10 ml fresh peripheral blood. Amplified TCR beta CDR3 regions came from RNA transcripts. Primed by the HTBI set, a first-round RT-PCR was run on the TCR CDR3. TCRdb re-analysed the multiplex PCR reads in MiXCR, keeping a single row per CDR3 protein. The sample lists fewer than 700,000 distinct CDR3 sequences, roughly 15% occurring once. The sequenced sample consisted of blood. The source is a woman in her twenties or thirties with Graves' hyperthyroidism. This chain uses TRBV6-5 with TRBJ2-4; D possibly corresponds to TRBD2 (7 bases). The DNA for the CDR3 is TGTGCCAGCAGGGTGGGGGCAGGGGAGGGCATTCAGTACTTC. Protein sequence: CASRVGAGEGIQYF.